These 26 T cell receptor beta chains came from one sample sequenced in a study of blood T cell repertoires in COVID-19. The protocol was immunoSEQ multiplex PCR, while the TCRdb copy is restricted to in-frame clones and leaves out a portion. The sample yields about 280,000 clones, 80% to 90% seen once. The sample taken for sequencing was PBMCs or T cells enriched from blood (not recorded which). These TCRs come from a woman in her 30s with acute COVID-19.

As concerns this clone: An end of the junction does not agree with germline; a read error may underlie this. This sample also contains other DNA sequences that code for the same CDR3. V gene TRBV10-3 combines with J gene TRBJ1-2, with 9 nucleotides matching TRBD1. The CDR3 is 13 amino acids. The germline CDR1 and CDR2 sequences are ENHRY and SYGVKD. Here the CDR3 DNA reads TGTGCTATCAGTTCGGGACAGGGCGATGGCTACACCTTC. Its translation is CAISSGQGDGYTF.

V gene TRBV5-1 combines with J gene TRBJ1-5; D not resolved. The V and J ends lost 4 bases and 10 bases respectively, with 18 bases between them. Germline values: CDR1 SGHRS, CDR2 YFSETQ. The CDR3 runs to 14 residues. This chain's CDR3 is CASSPWTGNVPQHF. CDR3 DNA: TGCGCCAGCAGCCCCTGGACGGGAAATGTACCCCAGCATTTT. Variable domain in full (rest from reference TRBV5-1 and TRBJ1-5): KAGVTQTPRYLIKTRGQQVTLSCSPISGHRSVSWYQQTPGQGLQFLFEYFSETQRNKGNFPGRFSGRQFSNSRSEMNVSTLELGDSALYLCASSPWTGNVPQHFGDGTRLSIL.

The rearrangement joins TRBV3-1 (or the pseudogene TRBV3-2) to TRBJ2-1, with 11 bases matching TRBD2. J lost 7 bases, V lost 7 bases, and 6 bases had no gene match. This CDR3 has 14 amino acids. The germline V gene encodes CDR1 LGHDT and CDR2 YNNKEL (reference sequence). CDR3 nucleotides: TGTGCCAGCAAGTCACTAGCGGGAGATAATGAGCAGTTCTTC. Translation: CASKSLAGDNEQFF.

V usage is TRBV27 and J usage is TRBJ1-1; 7 bases line up with TRBD1. The CDR3 runs to 16 residues. Germline CDR1 is MNHEY and CDR2 is SMNVEV (reference sequence). V was pared by 2 bases and J by 2 bases, with 8 bases of the junction left unmatched. CDR3 region: CASSLGPAGGNTEAFF. DNA for the CDR3: TGTGCCAGCAGTTTAGGGCCGGCAGGGGGAAACACTGAAGCTTTCTTT.

This chain connects TRBV7-9 to TRBJ2-1, with 12 bases that match TRBD2. Germline lookup yields CDR1 SEHNR and CDR2 FQNEAQ (reference sequence). The J segment lost 6 bases and the V segment lost 6 bases, leaving 0 bases of the junction unmatched. This CDR3 is 13 amino acids long. The CDR3 DNA follows: TGTGCCAGCAGGACTAGCGGGAGCAATGAGCAGTTCTTC. Its protein is CASRTSGSNEQFF. Drawing the rest from reference TRBV7-9 and TRBJ2-1, the complete variable domain is DTGVSQNPRHKITKRGQNVTFRCDPISEHNRLYWYRQTLGQGPEFLTYFQNEAQLEKSRLLSDRFSAERPKGSFSTLEIQRTEQGDSAMYLCASRTSGSNEQFFGPGTRLTVL.

The rearrangement links TRBV4-1 to TRBJ2-1; tentative D call: TRBD2 (5 bases). Per the germline V gene, CDR1 is MGHRA and CDR2 is YSYEKL. Trimming took 0 bases from V and 0 from J, leaving 12 bases between them. The CDR3 covers 17 residues. CDR3 sequence: CASSQDVTRSSYNEQFF. The DNA for the CDR3 is TGCGCCAGCAGCCAAGATGTCACTAGGAGCTCCTACAATGAGCAGTTCTTC.

The genes are TRBV10-1 and TRBJ2-3; D may be TRBD2 (7 bases). The CDR3 spans 15 residues. V was clipped by 5 bases and J by 3 bases, with 15 bases between them. Per the germline V gene, CDR1 is WNHNN and CDR2 is SYGVQD (reference sequence). The CDR3 DNA reads TGCGCCAGCAGTACAGGGACTACTGATACAGATACGCAGTATTTT. This codes for CASSTGTTDTDTQYF.

The chain has TRBV5-1 and TRBJ1-1; tentatively, D is TRBD1 (6 bases). V was pared by 2 bases and J by 5 bases, with 10 bases between. Looked up from germline, CDR1 is SGHRS and CDR2 is YFSETQ. The CDR3 consists of 13 residues. This chain's CDR3 is CASSFTGSTEAFF. The CDR3 bases are TGCGCCAGCAGCTTTACAGGGAGTACTGAAGCTTTCTTT.

The chain employs TRBV4-1 and TRBJ1-1, with D perhaps matching TRBD1 (5 bases). This CDR3 is 16 amino acids long. Trimming cost V 0 bases and J 3 bases, with 14 bases left between them. Germline assignment: CDR1 MGHRA and CDR2 YSYEKL. CDR3 sequence: CASSQESSQGYTEAFF. The CDR3 coding sequence is TGCGCCAGCAGCCAAGAGTCCAGTCAGGGTTACACTGAAGCTTTCTTT.

This clone was seen a handful of times. The rearrangement links TRBV28 to TRBJ1-1; 9 nucleotides agree with TRBD1. With 6 bases clipped from V and 1 base from J, the junction kept 0 bases outside the gene matches. The CDR3 consists of 13 residues. Germline values: CDR1 MDHEN, CDR2 SYDVKM. CDR3 protein: CASRDRGNTEAFF. DNA for the CDR3: TGTGCCAGCAGGGACAGGGGGAACACTGAAGCTTTCTTT.

This chain connects TRBV5-5 to TRBJ2-7, with 11 positions matching TRBD2. J lost 5 bases, V lost 6 bases, and 13 bases had no gene match. The CDR3 spans 16 residues. CDR1 is SGHKS, CDR2 YYEKEE, per germline (reference sequence). This CDR3 is CASIPSVAGGPNEQYF. CDR3 bases: TGTGCCAGCATCCCGTCGGTAGCGGGAGGGCCGAACGAGCAGTACTTC.

The chain uses TRBV4-3 and TRBJ2-7, with D possibly matching TRBD2 (5 bases). Germline V gene data show CDR1 as LGHNA and CDR2 as YSLEER. V lost 5 bases, J lost 6 bases, and 14 bases lay in between. The CDR3 totals 13 residues. The CDR3: CASSSSPGIEQYF. For the CDR3, the DNA is TGCGCCAGCAGCTCCTCCCCGGGGATCGAGCAGTACTTC.

The rearrangement links TRBV19 to TRBJ1-2; 10 bases agree with TRBD1. Germline-derived CDR1 and CDR2 are LNHDA and SQIVND (reference sequence). CDR3 length: 15 amino acids. Trimming at V came to 6 bases and at J to 6 bases, leaving 10 bases not matched to a gene. CDR3 residues: CASSRGPGQGNGYTF. CDR3 sequence (DNA): TGTGCCAGTAGCAGGGGGCCGGGACAGGGGAATGGCTACACCTTC.

V and J are TRBV12-3 or TRBV12-4 and TRBJ2-1; D is ambiguous. The CDR3 is 11 amino acids. Deletions cut 3 bases from V and 6 bases from J, with 3 bases between. CDR3 nucleotide sequence: TGTGCCAGCAGTTTCTCCAATGAGCAGTTCTTC. Its protein is CASSFSNEQFF.

The chain links TRBV11-1 to TRBJ1-2; no clear D gene. The germline CDR1 and CDR2 sequences are SGHAT and FQDESV (reference sequence). Trimming shortened V by 3 bases and J by 0 bases, and 11 bases separated the two germline ends. This CDR3 region has 15 residues. Here the CDR3 DNA reads TGTGCCAGCAGCTTTGTCTCCGAGTCTAACTATGGCTACACCTTC. Amino acids: CASSFVSESNYGYTF.

The rearrangement links TRBV29-1 to TRBJ2-2; maybe TRBD1 (6 bases). Trimming removed 3 bases at V and 4 bases at J, with 18 bases between. The CDR3 is made up of 16 amino acids. Looked up from germline, CDR1 is SQVTM and CDR2 is ANQGSEA. The CDR3 sequence is CSVEGDNKGLTGELFF. The CDR3 DNA reads as TGCAGCGTTGAGGGGGACAACAAGGGTCTCACCGGGGAGCTGTTTTTT.

In this sample, this clone turned up a few times. The J gene is TRBJ1-4, the V gene TRBV18; D is uncertain. V was trimmed by 4 bases and J by 6 bases, leaving 15 bases between them. The germline CDR1 and CDR2 sequences are KGHSH and LQKENI. The CDR3 spans 15 residues. This chain's CDR3 is CASSLFAEQDEKLFF. For the CDR3, the DNA is TGTGCCAGCTCACTATTCGCAGAGCAGGATGAAAAACTGTTTTTT.

The V call is TRBV7-8, the J call TRBJ1-1; tentatively, D is TRBD1 (6 bases). The germline V gene encodes CDR1 SGHVS and CDR2 FQNEAQ. V dropped 8 bases and J dropped 0 bases, with 16 bases sitting between them. There are 15 residues in the CDR3. In DNA, the CDR3 is TGTGCCAGCTTATGGGGCAGGGGTATGAACACTGAAGCTTTCTTT. It is translated as CASLWGRGMNTEAFF.

This chain joins TRBV19 and TRBJ1-1; no definite D call. The V and J ends lost 6 bases and 0 bases respectively, with 17 bases between them. There are 16 residues in the CDR3. Germline loops: CDR1 LNHDA, CDR2 SQIVND (reference sequence). The CDR3 protein is CASSPVDNGMNTEAFF. The CDR3 bases are TGTGCCAGTAGCCCGGTTGACAACGGCATGAACACTGAAGCTTTCTTT.

The chain is built from TRBV6-6 and TRBJ2-2, with 11 bases aligning to TRBD2. Germline lookup yields CDR1 MNHNY and CDR2 SVGAGI (reference sequence). Unmatched junction bases numbered 13, after V lost 6 bases and J lost 1 base. This CDR3 has 19 residues. The CDR3 region has the DNA TGTGCCAGCAGCTCCCCAAATCGACTAGCGGGGCGGAACACCGGGGAGCTGTTTTTT. Residues: CASSSPNRLAGRNTGELFF.

This clone has a handful of counts. The genes are TRBV10-2 and TRBJ2-2; D gene uncertain. The CDR3 has 13 amino acids. Trimming shortened V by 4 bases and J by 2 bases, and 5 bases separated the two germline ends. The germline V gene has CDR1 WSHSY and CDR2 SAAADI. DNA for the CDR3: TGCGCCAGCAGTGGGCCCAACACCGGGGAGCTGTTTTTT. It is translated as CASSGPNTGELFF.

The chain is built from TRBV28 and TRBJ1-5; D is unclear. Germline values: CDR1 MDHEN, CDR2 SYDVKM. The CDR3 spans 17 residues. V dropped 4 bases and J dropped 0 bases, with 16 bases sitting between them. CDR3 nucleotide sequence: TGTGCCAGCAGTTCCTTCGAGGAGGTATATAGCAATCAGCCCCAGCATTTT. This gives the protein CASSSFEEVYSNQPQHF.

This clone appeared a few times. The chain carries TRBV28 and TRBJ2-2; 13 bases match TRBD2. CDR1 is MDHEN, CDR2 SYDVKM, per germline. The V segment lost 9 bases and the J segment 8 bases; nucleotides outside the gene matches: 3. There are 13 residues in the CDR3. CDR3 sequence (DNA): TGTGCCAGTGGGACTAGCGGGACTGGGGAGCTGTTTTTT. This translates into CASGTSGTGELFF.

The rearrangement links TRBV19 to TRBJ2-5; a possible D gene is TRBD1 (5 bases). CDR1 and CDR2 (germline): LNHDA, SQIVND (reference sequence). The ends were cut back, 4 bases at V and 3 bases at J, with 12 bases in the middle. This CDR3 has 14 amino acids. The CDR3 bases are TGTGCCAGTAGTACCACAACAGGAGAAGAGACCCAGTACTTC. It codes for CASSTTTGEETQYF.

The rearrangement uses TRBV9 and TRBJ1-2; the match to TRBD1 covers 10 bases. The germline gives CDR1 SGDLS, CDR2 YYNGEE. This CDR3 has 15 amino acids. V lost 4 bases to trimming and J lost 6 bases; unmatched junction nucleotides: 9. The CDR3 loop is CASSPGSGQGHGYTF. The CDR3 DNA sequence: TGTGCCAGCAGCCCAGGTTCGGGACAGGGGCATGGCTACACCTTC.

The chain uses TRBV10-2 and TRBJ1-5; D remains ambiguous. Germline V lookup: CDR1 WSHSY, CDR2 SAAADI. The CDR3 covers 11 residues. V dropped 0 bases and J dropped 11 bases, with 5 bases sitting between them. The chain's CDR3 is CASSESVAQHF. The CDR3 bases are TGCGCCAGCAGTGAGTCTGTCGCCCAGCATTTT.